These T cell receptor beta chains were read from a single sample in a study of shared clonotypes between healthy human individuals. Only in-frame clones appear in the TCRdb table, and some are missing; sequencing was by immunoSEQ multiplex PCR. This sample has roughly 490,000 clones, with about 79% found just once. The specimen sequenced was PBMCs. Receptors were obtained from a middle-aged woman in good health. Some clones in this sample may be carry-over from other donors' samples. CDR3s include the opening cysteine and the closing phenylalanine or tryptophan. A D gene is named only where the DNA matches it firmly. Expanded clones get a size class; other rows say once, few or many, or leave the size out.

V gene,D gene,J gene,clone size,CDR3 protein,CDR3 DNA
TRBV7-9,-,TRBJ2-3,-,CASTPLASTDTQYF,TGTGCCAGCACCCCCCTAGCGAGCACAGATACGCAGTATTTT
TRBV7-8,TRBD1,TRBJ1-5,once,CASSSRQGASNQPQHF,TGTGCCAGCAGCTCCAGACAGGGGGCGAGCAATCAGCCCCAGCATTTT
TRBV2,TRBD1,TRBJ1-5,-,CASSDQAGGLQPQHF,TGTGCCAGCAGTGACCAGGCAGGGGGACTTCAGCCCCAGCATTTT
TRBV27,-,TRBJ1-5,-,CASSLYRYGNQPQHF,TGTGCCAGCAGTTTATATAGGTACGGCAATCAGCCCCAGCATTTT
TRBV19,TRBD1,TRBJ1-2,-,CASREVGQGAKGYTF,TGTGCCAGTCGCGAGGTGGGACAGGGGGCGAAAGGCTACACCTTC
TRBV11-3,-,TRBJ2-1,-,CASSLGTHNEQFF,TGTGCCAGCAGCTTGGGGACTCACAATGAGCAGTTCTTC
TRBV5-1,-,TRBJ2-5,-,CASSLVVGALETQYF,TGCGCCAGCAGCTTGGTTGTGGGAGCCCTGGAGACCCAGTACTTC
TRBV7-8,-,TRBJ1-1,few,CASSLAGTEAFF,TGTGCCAGCAGCTTAGCGGGGACTGAAGCTTTCTTT
TRBV7-3,-,TRBJ2-2,-,CASSLLGQGSTGELFF,TGTGCCAGCAGCTTACTCGGGCAGGGAAGTACCGGGGAGCTGTTTTTT
TRBV5-4,TRBD1,TRBJ2-7,-,CASSPGTGGRRYEQYF,TGTGCCAGCAGCCCCGGGACAGGCGGTCGGAGGTACGAGCAGTACTTC
TRBV30,TRBD2,TRBJ2-1,-,CAWSVGLAGGAEQFF,TGTGCCTGGAGTGTAGGCCTAGCGGGAGGGGCTGAGCAGTTCTTC